This T cell receptor beta chain was captured by sequencing in a study of post-analysis software for immune sequencing data. On the study more broadly: Relapsing-remitting, secondary progressive and progressive-relapsing multiple sclerosis were all included among the disease courses. Study-wide results and caveats: Diversity measured as normalized Chao1 was significantly lower in multiple sclerosis patients than in controls. In patients, TRBV5-6, TRBV5-1 and TRBV20-1 belonged to five TRBV segments found more frequently than in controls.

On this clonotype itself: Its antigen is not known.

The CDR3 totals 14 residues. Germline V gene data show CDR1 as SEHNR and CDR2 as FQNEAQ (reference sequence). V lost 2 bases and J 5 bases, leaving 11 bases between the germline ends. TCR beta libraries were prepared from cDNA with unique molecular identifiers. TCRdb processed the PCR reads anew with MiXCR; each CDR3 protein has one entry. Counted here are around 700,000 distinct CDR3 sequences, 55% to 60% occurring once; the ten biggest clones make up 10% to 12%. Sequenced material: blood. The gene calls are TRBV7-9 and TRBJ2-3; a weak D match, TRBD1 (6 bases). This TCR was recovered from a girl aged 2-9 years with multiple sclerosis. Here the CDR3 DNA reads TGTGCCAGCAGCTTATCGGACAGAAGAGATACGCAGTATTTT. Its translation: CASSLSDRRDTQYF.